Presented here are 29 T cell receptor beta chains from one specimen sequenced in a study of vaccination and CD4 T cells after COVID-19. Treatment indicated: approximately 10-day PBMC culture with coronavirus spike peptide pools or control peptides (ViraFEST assay). Antigens of these TCRs are unknown. Cultured CD4+ T cell DNA underwent sequencing with the Oncomine TCR Beta short-read assay. MiXCR, applied by TCRdb to the PCR reads, yields one record per CDR3 protein. The repertoire holds about 14,000 distinct CDR3 sequences, with 40% as singletons. Material: CD4+ T cells from blood, cultured in vitro. The receptor source for this set is a human donor who had recovered from COVID-19.

The DNA for the CDR3 is TGTGCCATCAGTGAGTCGGGGGGGACACCGACTCGGAGCTCCTACAATGAGCAGTTCTTC. It codes for CAISESGGTPTRSSYNEQFF. The V and J genes are TRBV10-3 and TRBJ2-1; weak D call: TRBD2 (7 bases). The CDR3 runs 20 residues. CDR1 ENHRY and CDR2 SYGVKD come from the germline V gene. V was shortened by 0 bases and J by 0 bases, with 21 bases between the two germline ends.

This clonotype has only a few counts. This rearrangement joins TRBV28 to TRBJ1-3; 7 nucleotides align to TRBD1. Germline V lookup: CDR1 MDHEN, CDR2 SYDVKM. The CDR3 spans 14 residues. V lost 3 bases, J lost 2 bases, and 1 base stayed unmatched. Here the CDR3 reads CASSLGTAGNTIYF. As DNA, the CDR3 is TGTGCCAGCAGTTTGGGGACAGCTGGAAACACCATATATTTT.

V usage is TRBV28 and J usage is TRBJ2-5; no definite D call. The germline V gene has CDR1 MDHEN and CDR2 SYDVKM. Trimming stripped 6 bases from V and 2 bases from J, with 13 bases between. This CDR3 contains 14 residues. CDR3 DNA sequence: TGTGCCAGCAGCGTCCGGGTCCTGCAAGAGACCCAGTACTTC. Protein sequence: CASSVRVLQETQYF.

This clonotype has more than one count but fewer than ten. The rearrangement joins TRBV2 to TRBJ2-3; D not resolved. The CDR3 is 12 residues long. V dropped 4 bases and J dropped 3 bases, with 5 bases sitting between them. Germline V gives CDR1 SNHLY, CDR2 FYNNEI. CDR3 nucleotides: TGTGCCAGCAGTGTTAAAACAGATACGCAGTATTTT. Encoded protein: CASSVKTDTQYF.

The chain recombines TRBV29-1 with TRBJ2-7; TRBD2 aligns across 12 bases. The CDR3 length is 16 residues. Germline values: CDR1 SQVTM, CDR2 ANQGSEA. V was clipped by 0 bases and J by 4 bases; unmatched bases: 7. CDR3 sequence (DNA): TGCAGCGTTGAAGACCGCGGACTAGCGGGATTGTACGAGCAGTACTTC. Translating it yields CSVEDRGLAGLYEQYF.

In DNA, the CDR3 is TGTGCCAGCAGCCACACACCCGGGACAATGAACGGGGAGCTGTTTTTT. This translates into CASSHTPGTMNGELFF. The rearrangement uses TRBV11-3 and TRBJ2-2, with a tentative D call TRBD1 (6 bases). Trimming took 5 bases from V and 7 from J, leaving 20 bases between them. The CDR3 has 16 residues. Germline CDR1 and CDR2: SGHNT and YENEEA.

The chain couples TRBV27 to TRBJ2-2; 12 positions agree with TRBD2. Germline CDR1 reads MNHEY; CDR2 reads SMNVEV (reference sequence). Trimming took 8 bases from V and 3 from J; bases not matched to a gene: 10. CDR3 size: 17 residues. CDR3 residues: CASLPRLAGDYTGELFF. The CDR3 DNA reads TGTGCCAGCCTCCCCCGACTAGCGGGAGATTACACCGGGGAGCTGTTTTTT.

The rearrangement uses TRBV15 and TRBJ1-1, with D possibly TRBD1 on 5 matching bases. CDR1 is LNHNV, CDR2 YYDKDF, per germline (reference sequence). Between the trimmed V and J ends, which lost 0 bases and 11 bases, there was a span of 16 bases. The CDR3 length is 14 residues. The CDR3 spells CATSRDTSGRGAFF. The CDR3 nucleotides read TGTGCCACCAGCAGAGATACTTCAGGGCGGGGCGCTTTCTTT.

The chain employs TRBV28 and TRBJ1-3; D is unclear. This CDR3 is built from 15 residues. CDR1 is MDHEN, CDR2 SYDVKM, per germline. This CDR3 reads CASASQLHSGNTIYF. The CDR3 bases are TGTGCTTCCGCGTCCCAATTACACTCTGGAAACACCATATATTTT.

The V call is TRBV2, the J call TRBJ2-3, with 8 nucleotides matching TRBD2. Germline V gene sequence: CDR1 SNHLY, CDR2 FYNNEI. The CDR3 spans 15 residues. With V trimmed by 6 bases and J by 2 bases, 7 bases remained unmatched. The CDR3 DNA sequence: TGTGCCAGCAGAGCAGGACTAGCCGACACAGATACGCAGTATTTT. As protein: CASRAGLADTDTQYF.

The CDR3 DNA reads TGTGCCAGCAGCTTAGATGGCGGGAGCGGCTACAATGAGCAGTTCTTC. Protein product: CASSLDGGSGYNEQFF. This chain connects TRBV7-9 to TRBJ2-1; TRBD2 matches 7 bases. CDR1 SEHNR and CDR2 FQNEAQ come from the germline V gene (reference sequence). V lost 1 base and J lost 3; bases outside the gene matches: 6. The CDR3 sequence is 16 residues long.

The genes are TRBV7-2 and TRBJ2-6; 9 nucleotides align to TRBD1. J lost 2 bases, V lost 5 bases, and 1 base had no gene match. Germline values: CDR1 SGHTA, CDR2 FQGNSA. This CDR3 has 15 amino acids. The CDR3 DNA reads as TGTGCCAGCAGCCGGGACAGGGCTGGGGCCAACGTCCTGACTTTC. It codes for CASSRDRAGANVLTF.

V and J are TRBV7-2 and TRBJ1-6, with TRBD1 matching 7 bases. V shed 5 bases, J shed 6 bases, and the junction held 7 bases outside the gene matches. The germline V gene has CDR1 SGHTA and CDR2 FQGNSA. This CDR3 is built from 15 residues. CDR3: CASSAGTAINSPLHF. DNA for the CDR3: TGTGCCAGCAGCGCCGGGACAGCAATTAATTCACCCCTCCACTTT.

Only a few counts were recorded for this clonotype. The rearrangement links TRBV20-1 to TRBJ1-6; D call uncertain. The germline V gene has CDR1 DFQATT and CDR2 SNEGSKA (reference sequence). This CDR3 is 13 amino acids long. Trimming stripped 6 bases from V and 9 bases from J, with 15 bases between. The CDR3 sequence: CSAYLLTSSPLHF. CDR3 DNA: TGCAGTGCCTATCTTCTGACGAGTTCACCCCTCCACTTT.

V gene TRBV27 combines with J gene TRBJ1-3; D unresolved. Trimming left V 6 bases short and J 2 bases short, with 11 bases between. Germline CDR1 MNHEY, CDR2 SMNVEV (reference sequence). This CDR3 region has 14 residues. CDR3 amino acids: CASRRDGAGNTIYF. Written as DNA, the CDR3 is TGTGCCAGCAGGAGAGACGGGGCTGGAAACACCATATATTTT.

In this sample, this clonotype turned up a few times. The chain links TRBV7-2 to TRBJ2-1, with D perhaps matching TRBD2 (5 bases). The V end was cut by 3 bases, the J end by 10 bases, with 10 bases between. From germline, CDR1 is SGHTA and CDR2 FQGNSA. The CDR3 length is 12 residues. CDR3 nucleotide sequence: TGTGCCAGCAGCTTCTTTCGGGAAGAGCAGTTCTTC. Its protein product is CASSFFREEQFF.

The CDR3 protein is CASSQTGVSQPQHF. Written as DNA, the CDR3 is TGTGCCAGCAGCCAGACAGGGGTTAGTCAGCCCCAGCATTTT. The J gene is TRBJ1-5, the V gene TRBV5-4, with 8 bases lining up with TRBD1. This CDR3 contains 14 residues. With 4 bases clipped from V and 6 bases from J, the junction kept 6 bases outside the gene matches. The V gene's germline CDR1 is SGHNT and CDR2 YYREEE (reference sequence).

In this sample, this clonotype turned up a few times. The rearrangement joins TRBV6-1 to TRBJ2-7, with 7 bases that match TRBD1. Trimming removed 4 bases from V and 1 base from J; junction bases left unmatched: 10. Germline V gene sequence: CDR1 MNHNS, CDR2 SASEGT. The CDR3 loop spans 16 amino acids. The DNA of the CDR3 is TGTGCCAGCAGTGCCGCCCAGGGGGTGGTTTCCTACGAGCAGTACTTC. Translation: CASSAAQGVVSYEQYF.

This clonotype was counted only a few times. The J gene is TRBJ1-2, the V gene TRBV6-5; D is possibly TRBD1 (5 bases). The CDR3 runs 12 residues. The germline V gene has CDR1 MNHEY and CDR2 SVGAGI. V shed 2 bases and J shed 8 bases, with 9 bases lying between them. This CDR3 reads CASSYGGHGYTF. The CDR3 DNA follows: TGTGCCAGCAGTTACGGGGGTCACGGCTACACCTTC.

In its sample, this clonotype was seen a few times. As DNA, the CDR3 is TGTGCCAGCTCATCGGTTGCGGGGCAGATGAACACTGAAGCTTTCTTT. Protein sequence: CASSSVAGQMNTEAFF. The chain employs TRBV18 and TRBJ1-1; D is possibly TRBD1 (5 bases). Trimming removed 5 bases at V and 0 bases at J, with 16 bases between. The CDR3 length is 16 residues. Germline CDR1 KGHSH, CDR2 LQKENI.

The CDR3 region is CARPGTGGFYEQYF. The CDR3 DNA reads TGTGCCAGGCCAGGGACAGGGGGCTTCTACGAGCAGTACTTC. The chain combines TRBV27 with TRBJ2-7, with 12 bases identical to TRBD1. Per germline, CDR1 MNHEY and CDR2 SMNVEV (reference sequence). The CDR3 extends over 14 amino acids. V gave up 9 bases and J gave up 3 bases; unmatched junction bases: 6.

This clonotype was picked up a small number of times. The chain is built from TRBV24-1 and TRBJ2-3; possibly TRBD1 or TRBD2 for D (5 bases each). The CDR3 covers 15 residues. Trimming removed 1 base at V and 2 bases at J, with 9 bases between. CDR1 KGHDR and CDR2 SFDVKD come from the germline V gene. The chain's CDR3 is CATSDLGTDTDTQYF. CDR3 nucleotide sequence: TGTGCCACCAGTGATTTAGGGACCGACACAGATACGCAGTATTTT.

The chain combines TRBV4-1 with TRBJ1-6; no clear D. This CDR3 is built from 16 residues. V was cut by 2 bases and J by 0 bases, with 8 bases left in between. Germline values: CDR1 MGHRA, CDR2 YSYEKL. Written as DNA, the CDR3 is TGCGCCAGCAGCCAACTCAGAGGCTCCTATAATTCACCCCTCCACTTT. This codes for CASSQLRGSYNSPLHF.

The chain carries TRBV28 and TRBJ2-5, with 7 bases fitting TRBD2. V lost 2 bases, J lost 2 bases, and 8 bases stayed unmatched. Germline V lookup: CDR1 MDHEN, CDR2 SYDVKM. This CDR3 comprises 16 residues. CDR3 loop: CASSLIGLAEQETQYF. CDR3 coding DNA: TGTGCCAGCAGTTTAATTGGGCTAGCGGAACAAGAGACCCAGTACTTC.

The chain employs TRBV20-1 and TRBJ2-7, with unresolved D. The V end was cut by 6 bases, the J end by 7 bases, with 22 bases between. This CDR3 region has 14 residues. The germline gives CDR1 DFQATT, CDR2 SNEGSKA (reference sequence). The CDR3 DNA is TGCAGTGCGTCTAAGGGTGAAGGTCTCCGGGAGCAGTACTTC. It codes for CSASKGEGLREQYF.

In its sample, this clonotype was seen a few times. The chain links TRBV6-2 or TRBV6-3 to TRBJ1-5, with D hard to call. Per the germline V gene, CDR1 is MNHEY and CDR2 is SVGEGT. With 6 bases removed from V and 4 bases from J, the gap between germline ends came to 10 bases. CDR3 length equals 13 residues. The CDR3 reads CASSRRDNQPQHF. DNA of the CDR3: TGTGCCAGCAGCCGACGGGATAATCAGCCCCAGCATTTT.

The chain couples TRBV3-1 to TRBJ1-2; no clear D gene. The CDR3 contains 14 residues. Germline CDR1 LGHDT, CDR2 YNNKEL (reference sequence). Deletions cut 4 bases from V and 8 bases from J, with 17 bases between. CDR3 coding DNA: TGTGCCAGCAGCCCCACCTTCCCCCTAGTGGGCTACACCTTC. Translation gives CASSPTFPLVGYTF. The variable domain in full, with the rest retrieved from reference TRBV3-1 and TRBJ1-2, is DTAVSQTPKYLVTQMGNDKSIKCEQNLGHDTMYWYKQDSKKFLKIMFSYNNKELIINETVPNRFSPKSPDKAHLNLHINSLELGDSAVYFCASSPTFPLVGYTFGSGTRLTVV.

This chain uses TRBV20-1 with TRBJ2-3; D remains unclear. The CDR3 length is 14 residues. Trimming pared 1 base from V and 2 bases from J, leaving 10 bases between. Per germline, CDR1 DFQATT and CDR2 SNEGSKA (reference sequence). CDR3 residues: CSARVLSSTDTQYF. CDR3 DNA sequence: TGCAGTGCTAGAGTTCTAAGCTCCACAGATACGCAGTATTTT.

The chain joins TRBV12-3 or TRBV12-4 to TRBJ1-2; D may be TRBD1 (5 bases). V shed 4 bases and J shed 4 bases, with 7 bases lying between them. The CDR3 loop spans 12 amino acids. CDR3 sequence reads: CASSYGGYGYTF. The CDR3, as DNA: TGTGCCAGCAGTTATGGGGGCTATGGCTACACCTTC.